The text below deals with one TCR beta chain. The antigen is unknown. Germline V lookup: CDR1 LGHNA, CDR2 YNFKEQ. Deletions cut 4 bases from V and 0 bases from J, with 16 bases between. The CDR3 runs 16 residues. In making TCR beta libraries, quantitative 5'-RACE with molecular barcodes was used. TCRdb re-called the 5' RACE reads with MiXCR, one entry per CDR3 protein. The table lists over 600,000 distinct CDR3 sequences, under 20% of them singletons. This sample is drawn from a study of CD8 T cells in ankylosing spondylitis. Findings and caveats of the study: Some of these motif variants have turned up before, in reports on reactive arthritis synovial fluid and blood. Significantly higher representation of disease-linked clones was reported for matched ankylosing spondylitis synovial fluid. In ankylosing spondylitis blood, a motif of seven to nine highly homologous TCR beta variants appeared characteristic.

The TCR was taken from a male donor with ankylosing spondylitis. This sequence joins TRBV4-2 and TRBJ2-7, with D tentatively TRBD1 or TRBD2 (5 bases each). The specimen sequenced was blood, either unsorted or a sorted T cell fraction (not recorded which). The CDR3 DNA is TGTGCCAGCAGCCCAAGGACCGGGACGGTCTCCTACGAGCAGTACTTC. Translated: CASSPRTGTVSYEQYF.